Shown below are 18 T cell receptor beta chains from a single sample sequenced in a study of blood T cell repertoires in COVID-19. Assay used: immunoSEQ multiplex PCR; TCRdb lists only in-frame clones, some missing. The repertoire holds fewer than 300,000 clones, approximately 92% seen once, with approximately 2.6% in the top ten. The specimen sequenced was peripheral blood. The receptors here all came from a person under 30 with COVID-19, enrolled during active disease.

V is TRBV14 and J is TRBJ2-7, with 8 nucleotides matching TRBD1. The CDR3 loop spans 14 amino acids. V shed 4 bases and J 9 bases; nucleotides not matched to a gene: 11. Germline loops: CDR1 SGHDN, CDR2 FVKESK. CDR3 loop: CASSLGQGRLGQYF. The CDR3 coding sequence is TGTGCCAGCAGCCTAGGACAGGGTCGTCTGGGGCAGTACTTC. Together with reference TRBV14 and TRBJ2-7, the CDR3 gives the full variable domain: EAGVTQFPSHSVIEKGQTVTLRCDPISGHDNLYWYRRVMGKEIKFLLHFVKESKQDESGMPNNRFLAERTGGTYSTLKVQPAELEDSGVYFCASSLGQGRLGQYFGPGTRLTVT.

This chain joins TRBV13 and TRBJ2-7, with D possibly TRBD2 on 6 matching bases. In germline, CDR1 is PRHDT, CDR2 FYEKMQ (reference sequence). V shed 3 bases and J shed 0 bases, with 12 bases lying between them. This CDR3 has 15 residues. This chain's CDR3 is CASSFGGMSSYEQYF. In nucleotides, the CDR3 is TGTGCCAGCAGCTTTGGCGGGATGAGCTCCTACGAGCAGTACTTC.

The J gene is TRBJ2-5, the V gene TRBV3-1 (or the pseudogene TRBV3-2); 12 bases align to TRBD2. Germline V CDR1 and CDR2: LGHDT, YNNKEL (reference sequence). V lost 1 base and J lost 3; bases outside the gene matches: 0. The length of the CDR3 is 15 residues. The CDR3 DNA reads TGTGCCAGCAGCCAAGGACTAGCGGGAGAAGAGACCCAGTACTTC. Protein product: CASSQGLAGEETQYF.

V gene TRBV27 combines with J gene TRBJ2-7; 7 nucleotides agree with TRBD1. Trimming took 2 bases from V and 4 from J; bases not matched to a gene: 8. The V gene's germline CDR1 is MNHEY and CDR2 SMNVEV (reference sequence). The CDR3 has 15 residues. CDR3 sequence: CASSLRGTELYEQYF. CDR3 bases: TGTGCCAGCAGTTTAAGGGGGACAGAGCTTTACGAGCAGTACTTC.

This chain connects TRBV5-6 to TRBJ1-2; 8 bases are a match to TRBD1. This CDR3 region has 15 residues. With V trimmed by 4 bases and J by 3 bases, 8 bases remained unmatched. Germline V gene sequence: CDR1 SGHDT, CDR2 YYEEEE. The CDR3: CASSADDRGDYGYTF. CDR3 DNA sequence: TGTGCCAGCAGCGCAGATGACAGGGGAGACTATGGCTACACCTTC.

J is TRBJ2-6 and V is TRBV9; a weak D match, TRBD1 (5 bases). Germline CDR1 SGDLS, CDR2 YYNGEE. Trimming cost V 3 bases and J 2 bases, with 12 bases left between them. The CDR3 length is 16 residues. DNA for the CDR3: TGTGCCAGCAGCGGGAACAGGAATACTGGGGCCAACGTCCTGACTTTC. It translates to CASSGNRNTGANVLTF.

The chain carries TRBV19 and TRBJ2-7, with 7 bases matching TRBD2. After removal of 6 bases from V and 2 bases from J, the junction contained 4 bases not matched to a gene. The CDR3 sequence is 13 residues long. Germline CDR1 LNHDA, CDR2 SQIVND (reference sequence). The CDR3 DNA reads as TGTGCCAGTAGGGCTAGCGGACCCTACGAGCAGTACTTC. This gives the protein CASRASGPYEQYF.

This clone has only a few counts. V gene TRBV3-1 (or the pseudogene TRBV3-2) combines with J gene TRBJ1-2; 7 bases line up with TRBD1. The V gene end was trimmed by 4 bases and the J gene end by 3 bases; junction bases not matched to a gene: 5. Germline V lookup: CDR1 LGHDT, CDR2 YNNKEL (reference sequence). This CDR3 has 14 amino acids. CDR3 in DNA: TGTGCCAGCAGCCTACCGGGACAGCACTATGGCTACACCTTC. It encodes CASSLPGQHYGYTF.

In nucleotides, the CDR3 is TGTGCCAGCTCAAAAGGACAGGGGGCGAATTCACCCCTCCACTTT. Amino acid sequence: CASSKGQGANSPLHF. The chain combines TRBV18 with TRBJ1-6; the match to TRBD1 covers 11 bases. V dropped 5 bases and J dropped 7; count of bases not matched to a gene: 4. Germline loops: CDR1 KGHSH, CDR2 LQKENI. The CDR3 sequence is 15 residues long.

Only a few counts were recorded for this clone. J is TRBJ2-2 and V is TRBV10-1; tentatively, D is TRBD2 (5 bases). V gave up 4 bases and J gave up 3 bases, with 9 bases separating them. The germline V gene encodes CDR1 WNHNN and CDR2 SYGVQD (reference sequence). This CDR3 comprises 14 residues. This CDR3 reads CASSVQRHTGELFF. The DNA of the CDR3 is TGCGCCAGCAGTGTCCAGCGGCACACCGGGGAGCTGTTTTTT.

The genes are TRBV30 and TRBJ1-2, with 7 bases lining up with TRBD1. The V gene end was trimmed by 5 bases and the J gene end by 4 bases; junction bases not matched to a gene: 7. CDR3 size: 13 residues. Per the germline V gene, CDR1 is GTSNPN and CDR2 is SVGIG (reference sequence). The DNA of the CDR3 is TGTGCCTGGGAGACAGGGCTAAGCTATGGCTACACCTTC. Its protein is CAWETGLSYGYTF. The whole variable domain, remainder taken from reference TRBV30 and TRBJ1-2, is SQTIHQWPATLVQPVGSPLSLECTVEGTSNPNLYWYRQAAGRGLQLLFYSVGIGQISSEVPQNLSASRPQDRQFILSSKKLLLSDSGFYLCAWETGLSYGYTFGSGTRLTVV.

The chain combines TRBV6-1 with TRBJ2-6, with 9 positions matching TRBD1. The CDR3 spans 16 residues. The J segment lost 0 bases and the V segment lost 3 bases, leaving 0 bases of the junction unmatched. Germline V gene data show CDR1 as MNHNS and CDR2 as SASEGT. CDR3 in amino acids: CASSETGGSGANVLTF. CDR3 bases: TGTGCCAGCAGTGAGACAGGGGGCTCTGGGGCCAACGTCCTGACTTTC.

The sample holds one count of this clone. The V and J genes are TRBV4-1 and TRBJ2-1; 7 bases match TRBD2. CDR1 and CDR2 (germline): MGHRA, YSYEKL. The CDR3 runs 16 residues. J gave up 1 base and V 4 bases, and 7 bases lay outside the gene matches. The CDR3 DNA is TGCGCCAGCAGCCTCGTCCTAGCGGAGTCCTACAATGAGCAGTTCTTC. This gives the protein CASSLVLAESYNEQFF.

The rearrangement uses TRBV27 and TRBJ1-2, with 7 positions matching TRBD1. With 2 bases clipped from V and 6 bases from J, the junction kept 6 bases outside the gene matches. This CDR3 comprises 14 residues. Germline V lookup: CDR1 MNHEY, CDR2 SMNVEV (reference sequence). The CDR3 protein is CASSLKGATHGYTF. The CDR3 nucleotides read TGTGCCAGCAGTTTAAAGGGGGCGACCCATGGCTACACCTTC.

This sequence joins TRBV5-5 and TRBJ2-7; TRBD1 matches at 8 bases. Germline V gene sequence: CDR1 SGHKS, CDR2 YYEKEE (reference sequence). This CDR3 has 14 residues. With 0 bases clipped from V and 4 bases from J, the junction kept 3 bases outside the gene matches. CDR3 nucleotides: TGTGCCAGCAGCTTGGACAGGGGGTTTTACGAGCAGTACTTC. Amino acids: CASSLDRGFYEQYF.

V gene TRBV2 combines with J gene TRBJ2-1; D gene uncertain. The CDR3 totals 10 residues. V was shortened by 1 base and J by 13 bases, with 5 bases between the two germline ends. Per the germline V gene, CDR1 is SNHLY and CDR2 is FYNNEI. CDR3 sequence (DNA): TGTGCCAGCAGTGAAGACAGACAGTTCTTC. Its protein is CASSEDRQFF.

The chain has TRBV28 and TRBJ1-2; D is uncertain. Trimming removed 5 bases from V and 0 bases from J, with 7 bases in between. The CDR3 has 13 amino acids. CDR1 is MDHEN, CDR2 SYDVKM, per germline. CDR3 sequence (DNA): TGTGCCAGCAGTGTAACAGCTAACTATGGCTACACCTTC. Its translation: CASSVTANYGYTF.

The rearrangement uses TRBV27 and TRBJ2-2; D is perhaps TRBD2 (7 bases). V lost 4 bases and J lost 5, with 20 bases in between. CDR3 size: 17 residues. Looked up from germline, CDR1 is MNHEY and CDR2 is SMNVEV (reference sequence). CDR3 nucleotides: TGTGCCAGCAGTTCCCATGACGGGGGGCTTTGGACCGGGGAGCTGTTTTTT. Its protein product is CASSSHDGGLWTGELFF.